This T cell receptor (beta chain) is from a study of CD8+CD57+ T cells in acquired aplastic anemia. Study details: Mean DNA quantity obtained from sorted CD4+ and CD8+ cells was about 3.2 ug. General study points: Patients and controls had in common twenty-nine CD8+ CDR3 sequences. Patient and control CD8+ Simpson's diversity was not significantly different.

CDR3 and TCR beta VDJ profiling relied on genomic DNA as the template. TCRdb reprocessed the reads with MiXCR, giving one entry per CDR3 protein. The sample yields about 260,000 distinct CDR3 sequences, roughly 80% seen once. Germline V CDR1 and CDR2: SGHTA, FQGTGA. The CDR3 runs 12 residues. As for this clonotype: Its target is not known. The germline gene is not matched at one end of the junction; a read error may be the cause.

Individuals selected for sequencing had exhibited CD8+CD57+ cell expansion on flow cytometry. By the time of blood sampling, patients had still received no therapy. The J gene is TRBJ2-5, the V gene TRBV7-3; weak D call: TRBD2 (5 bases). Sequencing was carried out using sorted CD4+, CD8+, or CD8+CD57+ T cells (not recorded which) from PBMCs. This receptor was obtained from a human donor with aplastic anemia. DNA of the CDR3: TGTGCCGGCCAGGCGGCGAGGGAGACCGGAGACTTC. Its protein product is CAGQAARETGDF. Full variable domain (remainder filled in from reference TRBV7-3 and TRBJ2-5): GAGVSQTPSNKVTEKGKYVELRCDPISGHTALYWYRQSLGQGPEFLIYFQGTGAADDSGLPNDRFFAVRPEGSVSTLKIQRTERGDSAVYLCAGQAARETGDFGPGTRLLVL.